The clone carrying this T cell receptor beta chain came up a few times. CDR3 length equals 15 residues. PCR used 60 Vbeta primers and 13 Jbeta primers. Some clones are missing from TCRdb's copy, which holds only in-frame ones; the method was immunoSEQ multiplex PCR. Found here are 200,000 or so clones, 84% of them singletons; the top ten hold around 0.25%. These data are taken from a study of cytomegalovirus exposure and HLA in healthy donors. Sequenced: PBMCs. The TCR originated in a boy younger than 18 in good health and CMV-seronegative. The chain recombines TRBV21-1 with TRBJ2-7; TRBD2, the table's D call, was not compared with the DNA. TRBV21-1 is labeled a pseudogene. The CDR3 loop reads CASSSRGTTTYEQYF. The DNA for the CDR3 is TGTGCCAGCAGCTCCCGCGGGACTACAACCTACGAGCAGTACTTC.